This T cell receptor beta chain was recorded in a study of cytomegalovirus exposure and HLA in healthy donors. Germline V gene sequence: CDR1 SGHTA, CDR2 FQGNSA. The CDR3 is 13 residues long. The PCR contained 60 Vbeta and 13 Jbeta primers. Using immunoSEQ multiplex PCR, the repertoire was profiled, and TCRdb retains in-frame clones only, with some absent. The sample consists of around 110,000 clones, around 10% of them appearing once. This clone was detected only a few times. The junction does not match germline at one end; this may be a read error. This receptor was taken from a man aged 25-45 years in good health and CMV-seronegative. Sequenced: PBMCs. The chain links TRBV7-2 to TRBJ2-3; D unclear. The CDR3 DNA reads TGTGCCAGCAGTCCCCGGAATAGCAAGGATATGGTTTTT. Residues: CASSPRNSKDMVF. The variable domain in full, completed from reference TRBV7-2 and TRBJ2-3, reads GAGVSQSPSNKVTEKGKDVELRCDPISGHTALYWYRQSLGQGLEFLIYFQGNSAPDKSGLPSDRFSAERTGGSVSTLTIQRTQQEDSAVYLCASSPRNSKDMVFGPGTRLTVL.